This T cell receptor beta chain was identified in a study of T cell repertoires in cytomegalovirus infection. This clonotype was observed a handful of times. The target antigen is unknown. TCRdb reanalysed the reads using MiXCR and keeps one entry per CDR3 protein. Seen here are about 360,000 distinct CDR3 sequences, 18% observed once, and the top ten hold roughly 9%. This CDR3 is 15 amino acids long. J was trimmed by 4 bases and V by 4 bases; bases with no gene match: 4. Germline CDR1 is SGHVS and CDR2 is FQNEAQ. Study-wide points: The cumulative frequency of public TCR beta families distinguished individuals who carried CMV together with the relevant HLA.

This chain connects TRBV7-8 to TRBJ2-3; 11 bases align to TRBD2. Sample: PBMCs. The sequence came from a human donor in good health (CMV status not recorded). Some clones in this sample may be carry-over from other donors' samples. CDR3 in amino acids: CASSSASGRSDTQYF. CDR3 coding DNA: TGTGCCAGCAGCTCCGCTAGCGGGAGGTCAGATACGCAGTATTTT.